Sequencing of this T cell receptor beta chain was carried out in a study of shared clonotypes between healthy human individuals. Investigators spread the genomic DNA of each subset evenly over several immunoSEQ plates. The data were produced by immunoSEQ multiplex PCR, yet TCRdb's version contains in-frame clones alone and is incomplete. The table lists a few million clones, 80% to 95% of them singletons. In its sample, this clone was seen once. Other DNA sequences in the same sample also yield this CDR3. CDR3 size: 15 residues. Germline values: CDR1 MNHEY, CDR2 SMNVEV (reference sequence). Trimming removed 2 bases at V and 0 bases at J, with 8 bases between. Cells designated naive CD8 were CD45RO-negative and were positively selected for CCR7, with terminally differentiated effector memory CD45RA+ cells excluded.

The sequenced material came from naive CD8+ T cells from PBMCs. The chain carries TRBV27 and TRBJ2-1; D unresolved. The TCR originated in a man aged 18 to 35 in good health. Some clones in this sample may be carry-over from other donors' samples. The CDR3 DNA sequence: TGTGCCAGCAGTTTAGGGCTGAGCTCCTACAATGAGCAGTTCTTC. Encoded protein: CASSLGLSSYNEQFF.